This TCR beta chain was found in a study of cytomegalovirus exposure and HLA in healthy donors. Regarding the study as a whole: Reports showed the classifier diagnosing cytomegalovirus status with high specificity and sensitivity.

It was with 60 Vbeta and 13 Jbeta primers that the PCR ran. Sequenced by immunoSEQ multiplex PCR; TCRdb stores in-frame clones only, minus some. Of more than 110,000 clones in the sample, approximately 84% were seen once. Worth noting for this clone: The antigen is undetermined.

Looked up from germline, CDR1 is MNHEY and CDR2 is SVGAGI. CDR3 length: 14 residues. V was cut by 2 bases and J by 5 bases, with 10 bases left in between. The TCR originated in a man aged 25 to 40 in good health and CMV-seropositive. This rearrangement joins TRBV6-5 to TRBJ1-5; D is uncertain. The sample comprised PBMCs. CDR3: CASSYRRADQPQHF. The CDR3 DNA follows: TGTGCCAGCAGTTACCGGCGGGCTGATCAGCCCCAGCATTTT.